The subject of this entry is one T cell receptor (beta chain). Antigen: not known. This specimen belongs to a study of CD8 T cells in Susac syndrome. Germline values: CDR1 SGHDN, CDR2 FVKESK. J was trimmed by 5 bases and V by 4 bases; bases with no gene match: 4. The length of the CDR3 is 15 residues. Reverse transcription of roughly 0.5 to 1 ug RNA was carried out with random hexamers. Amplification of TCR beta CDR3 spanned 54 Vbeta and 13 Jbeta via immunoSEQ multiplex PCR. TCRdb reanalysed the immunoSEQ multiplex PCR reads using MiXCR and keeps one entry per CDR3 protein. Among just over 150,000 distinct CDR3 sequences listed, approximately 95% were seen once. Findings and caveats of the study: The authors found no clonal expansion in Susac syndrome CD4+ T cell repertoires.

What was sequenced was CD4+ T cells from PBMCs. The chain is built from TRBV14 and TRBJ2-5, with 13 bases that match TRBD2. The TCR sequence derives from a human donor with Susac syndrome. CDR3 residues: CASSLTGLAGETQYF. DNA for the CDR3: TGTGCCAGCAGCCTGACGGGACTAGCGGGGGAGACCCAGTACTTC.